Presented here are 8 T cell receptor beta chains from one specimen sequenced in a study of beta chain features in type 1 diabetes. All of the isolated RNA was reverse transcribed, so expressed TCRB transcripts were sequenced. Assay used: immunoSEQ multiplex PCR; TCRdb lists only in-frame clones, some missing. Among about 250,000 clones listed, over 12% were seen once. Sequencing was performed on naive CD4+ T cells from blood. These receptors all come from a middle-aged woman in good health.

This chain links TRBV2 with TRBJ2-1; TRBD2 matches at 14 bases. The germline V gene has CDR1 SNHLY and CDR2 FYNNEI. V lost 3 bases, J lost 3 bases, and 13 bases stayed unmatched. The CDR3 is made up of 20 amino acids. CDR3 protein: CASSEGAWTSGGTNYNEQFF. CDR3 bases: TGTGCCAGCAGTGAGGGGGCTTGGACTAGCGGGGGGACAAACTACAATGAGCAGTTCTTC.

The chain couples TRBV6-6 to TRBJ2-5; D possibly corresponds to TRBD2 (7 bases). Germline CDR1 and CDR2: MNHNY and SVGAGI (reference sequence). V shed 8 bases and J shed 7 bases, with 20 bases lying between them. The CDR3 is made up of 14 amino acids. The CDR3 reads CASSPRGAEGTQYF. CDR3 bases: TGTGCCAGCTCCCCCCGGGGGGCTGAAGGGACCCAGTACTTC.

The chain links TRBV5-8 to TRBJ2-1, with 7 nucleotides matching TRBD1. Germline V gives CDR1 SGHTS, CDR2 YDEGEE. The V gene end was trimmed by 5 bases and the J gene end by 4 bases; junction bases not matched to a gene: 15. CDR3 length: 17 residues. The CDR3 DNA reads TGTGCCAGCAGTATGGGGACGGGGACAGACCTTTACAATGAGCAGTTCTTC. It yields the protein CASSMGTGTDLYNEQFF.

This clone was picked up a small number of times. The chain links TRBV5-4 to TRBJ2-3, with 12 bases identical to TRBD2. CDR3 size: 17 residues. The J segment lost 0 bases and the V segment lost 0 bases, leaving 2 bases of the junction unmatched. Germline loops: CDR1 SGHNT, CDR2 YYREEE (reference sequence). CDR3 sequence reads: CASSLASGGVSTDTQYF. The CDR3 nucleotides are TGTGCCAGCAGCTTGGCTAGCGGGGGGGTAAGCACAGATACGCAGTATTTT.

This clone was observed a few times. The chain is built from TRBV7-2 and TRBJ2-7; D is unclear. The CDR3 is made up of 14 amino acids. CDR1 SGHTA and CDR2 FQGNSA come from the germline V gene. V lost 8 bases, J lost 2 bases, and 16 bases lay in between. CDR3: CASGMSGVTYEQYF. The CDR3 DNA sequence: TGTGCCAGCGGCATGTCCGGAGTCACCTACGAGCAGTACTTC.

This clone was counted only a few times. This rearrangement joins TRBV5-1 to TRBJ2-7, with 8 bases matching TRBD1. The junction had 7 bases not matched to a gene; V was cut back by 5 bases and J by 0 bases. The CDR3 runs 15 residues. Germline values: CDR1 SGHRS, CDR2 YFSETQ. DNA for the CDR3: TGCGCCAGCAGTTTTGACAGGGGAAGCTCCTACGAGCAGTACTTC. Residues: CASSFDRGSSYEQYF.

This clone was counted only a few times. The V and J genes are TRBV5-4 and TRBJ2-3; 10 bases match TRBD1. Germline V gene lookup returns CDR1 SGHNT and CDR2 YYREEE (reference sequence). V was pared by 4 bases and J by 5 bases, with 7 bases of the junction left unmatched. The length of the CDR3 is 15 residues. CDR3 loop: CASSRGTGAGDTQYF. CDR3 bases: TGTGCCAGCAGCCGAGGGACAGGGGCGGGAGATACGCAGTATTTT.

This rearrangement joins TRBV6-4 to TRBJ1-1, with 9 bases aligning to TRBD1. The junction had 4 bases not matched to a gene; V was cut back by 4 bases and J by 7 bases. The CDR3 has 13 residues. CDR1 MRHNA and CDR2 SNTAGT come from the germline V gene. CDR3 DNA: TGTGCCAGCAGTGGAGACAGGGGGAATGAAGCTTTCTTT. Residues: CASSGDRGNEAFF.